The 20 T cell receptor beta chains reported below all come from one sample, sequenced in a study of blood T cell repertoires in COVID-19. Data came from immunoSEQ multiplex PCR; TCRdb stores just in-frame clones and leaves some out. The repertoire includes around 200,000 clones, roughly 81% of them detected once, and around 5.2% sits in the top ten. The specimen was peripheral blood. These TCRs come from a woman older than 75 with acute or convalescent COVID-19.

This chain connects TRBV4-1 to TRBJ1-4, with D perhaps TRBD1 (5 bases). The CDR3 has 18 residues. Germline values: CDR1 MGHRA, CDR2 YSYEKL. V was clipped by 4 bases and J by 0 bases, with 18 bases between them. The DNA for the CDR3 is TGCGCCAGCAGCCTCCTTCAACCGGCACAGGCAACTAATGAAAAACTGTTTTTT. It specifies CASSLLQPAQATNEKLFF.

This clone was picked up a small number of times. J is TRBJ1-1 and V is TRBV19; 8 nucleotides agree with TRBD1. Germline values: CDR1 LNHDA, CDR2 SQIVND (reference sequence). The trim removed 5 bases at V and 1 base at J, leaving 3 bases unmatched. The CDR3 runs to 14 residues. The CDR3 here is CASSFGQGNTEAFF. In DNA form, the CDR3 reads TGTGCCAGTAGTTTTGGACAGGGGAACACTGAAGCTTTCTTT.

The genes are TRBV28 and TRBJ2-7; no clear D. This CDR3 has 15 residues. CDR1 is MDHEN, CDR2 SYDVKM, per germline. V shed 2 bases and J shed 1 base, with 12 bases lying between them. For the CDR3, the DNA is TGTGCCAGCAGTTTAGGGCCGGTGCAATCCTACGAGCAGTACTTC. This translates into CASSLGPVQSYEQYF.

This rearrangement joins TRBV24-1 to TRBJ2-5, with a weak D call TRBD2 (6 bases). This CDR3 comprises 17 residues. The V and J ends lost 4 bases and 2 bases respectively, with 19 bases between them. The germline CDR1 and CDR2 sequences are KGHDR and SFDVKD. Here the CDR3 reads CATSDPPGAGGQETQYF. CDR3 bases: TGTGCCACCAGTGACCCCCCGGGAGCAGGAGGGCAAGAGACCCAGTACTTC.

V and J are TRBV5-1 and TRBJ2-7; 9 nucleotides line up with TRBD1. The V and J ends lost 0 bases and 6 bases, in that order; junction bases with no gene match: 10. CDR1 is SGHRS, CDR2 YFSETQ, per germline. CDR3 length: 16 residues. For the CDR3, the DNA is TGCGCCAGCAGCTTGGAGACCCCGGGACAGGGACTCGAGCAGTACTTC. Translating gives CASSLETPGQGLEQYF. Full variable domain (remainder filled in from reference TRBV5-1 and TRBJ2-7): KAGVTQTPRYLIKTRGQQVTLSCSPISGHRSVSWYQQTPGQGLQFLFEYFSETQRNKGNFPGRFSGRQFSNSRSEMNVSTLELGDSALYLCASSLETPGQGLEQYFGPGTRLTVT.

The chain recombines TRBV30 with TRBJ1-1; 7 bases match TRBD1. Losses at the gene ends were 1 base for V and 3 bases for J; bases not matched to a gene: 2. The length of the CDR3 is 13 residues. Germline CDR1 GTSNPN, CDR2 SVGIG (reference sequence). CDR3 in DNA: TGTGCCTGGAGTGCACAGGGGTACACTGAAGCTTTCTTT. This translates into CAWSAQGYTEAFF. Looking up the rest from reference TRBV30 and TRBJ1-1 gives the full variable domain: SQTIHQWPATLVQPVGSPLSLECTVEGTSNPNLYWYRQAAGRGLQLLFYSVGIGQISSEVPQNLSASRPQDRQFILSSKKLLLSDSGFYLCAWSAQGYTEAFFGQGTRLTVV.

This sequence joins TRBV7-2 and TRBJ2-3; TRBD2 matches 8 bases. Germline lookup yields CDR1 SGHTA and CDR2 FQGNSA. The V gene end was trimmed by 3 bases and the J gene end by 4 bases; junction bases not matched to a gene: 6. CDR3 length equals 15 residues. The CDR3 loop is CASSFSYGRADTQYF. As DNA, the CDR3 is TGTGCCAGCAGCTTTTCCTACGGGAGGGCAGATACGCAGTATTTT.

The table lists this clone with a few counts. The chain combines TRBV4-1 with TRBJ1-3, with D possibly TRBD1 on 5 matching bases. The CDR3 length is 16 residues. The germline CDR1 and CDR2 sequences are MGHRA and YSYEKL. Trimming left V 4 bases short and J 4 bases short, with 17 bases between. This CDR3 is CASSRSIDSVGNTIYF. The DNA for the CDR3 is TGCGCCAGCAGCCGAAGTATCGACAGCGTCGGAAACACCATATATTTT.

The chain carries TRBV5-4 and TRBJ2-3, with D unresolved. CDR1 SGHNT and CDR2 YYREEE come from the germline V gene (reference sequence). CDR3 length: 13 amino acids. The V end was cut by 2 bases, the J end by 6 bases, with 10 bases between. CDR3 amino acids: CASSFREVDTQYF. CDR3 sequence (DNA): TGTGCCAGCAGCTTTAGAGAGGTGGATACGCAGTATTTT.

The V and J genes are TRBV27 and TRBJ1-1; 7 bases are a match to TRBD1. Germline lookup yields CDR1 MNHEY and CDR2 SMNVEV (reference sequence). Trimming took 7 bases from V and 8 from J; bases not matched to a gene: 10. CDR3 length: 13 amino acids. The CDR3 loop is CASNSRDSSEAFF. In DNA form, the CDR3 reads TGTGCCAGCAATAGCCGGGACAGTAGCGAAGCTTTCTTT.

The CDR3 region is CAQGSGPHEQFF. CDR3 DNA sequence: TGTGCCCAGGGTTCAGGGCCCCATGAGCAGTTCTTC. The V call is TRBV12-3 or TRBV12-4, the J call TRBJ2-1; possibly TRBD1 for D (5 bases). CDR3 length equals 12 residues. V was trimmed by 11 bases and J by 8 bases, leaving 16 bases between them.

The chain joins TRBV6-6 to TRBJ2-1; TRBD2 agrees at 16 bases. Trimming cost V 5 bases and J 6 bases; bases outside gene matches: 10. This CDR3 region has 18 residues. Germline CDR1 and CDR2: MNHNY and SVGAGI (reference sequence). The CDR3 sequence is CASSPSTGTSGRVNEQFF. The CDR3 DNA sequence: TGTGCCAGCAGTCCCTCAACCGGGACTAGCGGGAGGGTCAATGAGCAGTTCTTC.

The rearrangement uses TRBV5-1 and TRBJ2-7; 8 nucleotides align to TRBD1. Trimming cost V 1 base and J 7 bases; bases outside gene matches: 19. Germline CDR1 and CDR2: SGHRS and YFSETQ. The CDR3 extends over 18 amino acids. The CDR3 nucleotides read TGCGCCAGCAGCTTGCAGTCAGTCCCCCGACAGGGGTTTAAGGAGCAGTACTTC. This codes for CASSLQSVPRQGFKEQYF.

This chain's CDR3 is CATGTSGRANMNEQFF. In DNA, the CDR3 is TGTGCCACCGGGACTAGCGGGAGGGCTAATATGAATGAGCAGTTCTTC. This chain joins TRBV10-3 and TRBJ2-1, with TRBD2 matching over 16 bases. The germline CDR1 and CDR2 sequences are ENHRY and SYGVKD. The junction had 10 bases not matched to a gene; V was cut back by 10 bases and J by 7 bases. CDR3 length: 16 amino acids.

The gene calls are TRBV19 and TRBJ2-2, with 12 bases that match TRBD2. The germline V gene has CDR1 LNHDA and CDR2 SQIVND (reference sequence). The CDR3 is 17 amino acids. V gave up 3 bases and J gave up 0 bases; unmatched junction bases: 2. The CDR3 here is CASSMRTSGANTGELFF. The CDR3 DNA sequence: TGTGCCAGTAGTATGAGGACTAGCGGGGCGAACACCGGGGAGCTGTTTTTT.

This chain uses TRBV6-5 with TRBJ2-7; 10 bases match TRBD1. J was trimmed by 3 bases and V by 6 bases; bases with no gene match: 8. The germline CDR1 and CDR2 sequences are MNHEY and SVGAGI. The CDR3 is 15 amino acids. CDR3 coding DNA: TGTGCCAGCAGAGCCGCCGGGACAGGGGACTACGAGCAGTACTTC. It encodes CASRAAGTGDYEQYF.

The chain has TRBV7-2 and TRBJ2-3; weak D call: TRBD2 (7 bases). Germline CDR1 SGHTA, CDR2 FQGNSA. The CDR3 sequence is 15 residues long. V was shortened by 3 bases and J by 6 bases, with 16 bases between the two germline ends. CDR3 protein: CASSFGGLRVDTQYF. The CDR3 nucleotides are TGTGCCAGCAGCTTCGGGGGGCTTAGAGTGGATACGCAGTATTTT.

The genes are TRBV7-9 and TRBJ1-1; possibly TRBD1 for D (5 bases). The CDR3 covers 13 residues. Germline lookup yields CDR1 SEHNR and CDR2 FQNEAQ (reference sequence). The V and J ends lost 1 base and 5 bases respectively, with 8 bases between them. The CDR3 spells CASSLEAGTEAFF. DNA of the CDR3: TGTGCCAGCAGCTTAGAGGCAGGGACTGAAGCTTTCTTT.

This clone is a singleton in its sample. The chain combines TRBV28 with TRBJ2-3; TRBD2 matches at 11 bases. J gave up 6 bases and V 7 bases, and 9 bases lay outside the gene matches. This CDR3 is built from 15 residues. CDR1 and CDR2 (germline): MDHEN, SYDVKM. The DNA of the CDR3 is TGTGCCAGCACCTATTCTAGCGGGAGGTGGGATACGCAGTATTTT. Protein: CASTYSSGRWDTQYF.

The rearrangement uses TRBV21-1 and TRBJ1-6. TRBV21-1 is flagged as a pseudogene. This CDR3 comprises 16 residues. The CDR3 here is CASSPGESSYNSPLHF. In DNA, the CDR3 is TGTGCCAGCAGCCCTGGAGAGAGCTCCTATAATTCACCCCTCCACTTT.